A single T cell receptor (beta chain) is shown here with its context. This sample was taken from a study of patients and donors after allogeneic stem cell transplantation. TCRdb redid the calling of the RT-PCR reads with MiXCR, one entry per CDR3 protein. The table shows under 200,000 distinct CDR3 sequences, with approximately 30% occurring only once. This CDR3 is 15 amino acids long. The V end lost 6 bases, the J end lost 1 base, and 16 bases lay between the germline ends. CDR1 is SGHVS, CDR2 FNYEAQ, per germline. This sequence joins TRBV7-6 and TRBJ2-7; TRBD1 is a possible D gene (5 bases). Material for sequencing was blood, either unsorted or a sorted T cell fraction (not recorded which). This receptor was taken from a human donor who was either an allogeneic HSCT recipient or a stem cell or donor lymphocyte infusion donor (not recorded which). It is not recorded whose cells these are; they may come from a transplant donor. Here the CDR3 DNA reads TGTGCCAGCAGAACCTTTCCCACAGGTTCCTACGAGCAGTACTTC. Translating gives CASRTFPTGSYEQYF.